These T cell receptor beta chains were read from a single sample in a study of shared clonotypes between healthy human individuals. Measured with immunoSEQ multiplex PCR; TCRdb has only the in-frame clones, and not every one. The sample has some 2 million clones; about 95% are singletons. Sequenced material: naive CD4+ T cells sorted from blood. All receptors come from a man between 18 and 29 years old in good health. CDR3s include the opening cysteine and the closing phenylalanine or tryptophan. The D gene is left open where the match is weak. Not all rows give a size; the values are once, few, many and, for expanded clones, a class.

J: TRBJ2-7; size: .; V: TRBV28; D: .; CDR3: CASSPQGLSYEQYF; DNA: TGTGCCAGCAGTCCCCAGGGACTTTCCTACGAGCAGTACTTC
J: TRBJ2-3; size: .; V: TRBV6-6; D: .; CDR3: CASRQTHSTDTQYF; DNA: TGTGCCAGCAGGCAGACACATAGCACAGATACGCAGTATTTT
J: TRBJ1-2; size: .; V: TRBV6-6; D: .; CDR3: CASNKIGDGYTF; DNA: TGTGCCAGCAATAAAATAGGTGATGGCTACACCTTC
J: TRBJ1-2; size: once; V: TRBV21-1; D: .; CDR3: CASSKEFWSARLTGSTYGYTF; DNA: TGTGCCAGCAGCAAAGAGTTCTGGAGCGCGAGACTGACGGGATCGACCTATGGCTACACCTTC
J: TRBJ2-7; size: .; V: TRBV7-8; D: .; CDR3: CASSLARGYPYEQYF; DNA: TGTGCCAGCAGCTTAGCCCGGGGGTACCCCTACGAGCAGTACTTC
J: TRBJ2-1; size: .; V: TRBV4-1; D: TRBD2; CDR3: CASSQVRLAGGNEQFF; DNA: TGCGCCAGCAGCCAAGTGCGACTAGCGGGAGGCAATGAGCAGTTCTTC
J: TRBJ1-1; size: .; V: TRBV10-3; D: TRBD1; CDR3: CAISGTGTGLTEAFF; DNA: TGTGCCATCAGTGGTACCGGGACAGGGTTAACTGAAGCTTTCTTT
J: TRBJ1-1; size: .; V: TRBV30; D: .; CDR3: CAWSQDRYTEAFF; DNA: TGTGCCTGGAGCCAAGACAGGTACACTGAAGCTTTCTTT
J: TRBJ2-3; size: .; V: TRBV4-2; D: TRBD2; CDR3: CASSQEWLAGGSTDTQYF; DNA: TGTGCCAGCAGCCAAGAATGGCTAGCGGGGGGTTCCACAGATACGCAGTATTTT
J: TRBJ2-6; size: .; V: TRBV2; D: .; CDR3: CASSQEGTGANVLTF; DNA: TGTGCCAGCAGCCAGGAGGGGACCGGGGCCAACGTCCTGACTTTC
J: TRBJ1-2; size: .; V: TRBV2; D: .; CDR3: CASSDGVNLGYTF; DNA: TGTGCCAGCAGTGACGGGGTTAATTTGGGCTACACCTTC
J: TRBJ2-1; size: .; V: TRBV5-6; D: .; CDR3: CASSRDNEQFF; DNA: TGTGCCAGCAGCCGAGACAATGAGCAGTTCTTC
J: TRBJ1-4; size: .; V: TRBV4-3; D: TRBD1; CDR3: CASSQTGQGVEKLFF; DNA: TGCGCCAGCAGCCAAACAGGACAGGGGGTAGAAAAACTGTTTTTT
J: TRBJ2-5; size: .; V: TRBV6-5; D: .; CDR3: CASSRGSGETQYF; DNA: TGTGCCAGTTCCAGGGGTAGCGGCGAGACCCAGTACTTC
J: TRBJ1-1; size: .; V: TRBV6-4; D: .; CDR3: CASSDGGTPNTEAFF; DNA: TGTGCCAGCAGTGACGGTGGGACGCCGAACACTGAAGCTTTCTTT
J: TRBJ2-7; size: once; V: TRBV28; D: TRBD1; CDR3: CASRRTGGAEQYF; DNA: TGTGCCAGCAGACGGACAGGGGGCGCCGAGCAGTACTTC